This TCR beta chain was sequenced during a study of blood T cell repertoires in COVID-19. Study summary: Samples taken during acute and convalescent COVID-19 were collected in the United States, Italy and Spain. In each case, the material was cDNA or gDNA derived from T cells, B-cell-depleted T cells, or PBMCs.

Original analysis: Estimation of nucleated cell counts relied on the amplification of reference gene primers. Clones were read by immunoSEQ multiplex PCR, and TCRdb kept only the in-frame ones, dropping some. V, J and clone size are taken as reported in that table, and D and trimming were inferred from the DNA itself. The sample has about 14,000 clones; 84% are singletons. The CDR3 is 16 residues long. Germline values: CDR1 SGHRS, CDR2 YFSETQ. V was clipped by 0 bases and J by 4 bases; unmatched bases: 6. Sample: peripheral blood. The V and J genes are TRBV5-1 and TRBJ2-3; 9 bases map to TRBD1. This TCR was recovered from a woman in her 50s with active or convalescent COVID-19. The CDR3 sequence is CASSLEGQGAADTQYF. Here the CDR3 DNA reads TGCGCCAGCAGCTTGGAGGGACAGGGTGCCGCAGATACGCAGTATTTT.